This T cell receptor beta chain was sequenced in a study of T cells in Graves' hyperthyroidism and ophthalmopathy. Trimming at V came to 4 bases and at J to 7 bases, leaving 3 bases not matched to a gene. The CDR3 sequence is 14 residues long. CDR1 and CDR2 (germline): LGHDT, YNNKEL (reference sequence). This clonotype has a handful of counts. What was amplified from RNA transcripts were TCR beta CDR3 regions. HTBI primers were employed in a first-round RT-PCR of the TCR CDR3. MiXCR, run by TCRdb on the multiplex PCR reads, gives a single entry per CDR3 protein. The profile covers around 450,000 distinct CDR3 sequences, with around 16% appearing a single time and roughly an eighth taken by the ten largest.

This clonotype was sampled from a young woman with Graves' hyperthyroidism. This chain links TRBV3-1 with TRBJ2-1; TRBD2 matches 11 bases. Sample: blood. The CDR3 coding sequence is TGTGCCAGCAGCCCTCTAGCGGGAGGTAATGAGCAGTTCTTC. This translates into CASSPLAGGNEQFF.